This entry features one T cell receptor beta chain sequence. This CDR3 comprises 15 residues. Trimming shortened V by 4 bases and J by 5 bases, and 17 bases separated the two germline ends. Looked up from germline, CDR1 is SGHDN and CDR2 is FVKESK. The table came from immunoSEQ multiplex PCR; TCRdb's copy has only in-frame clones and leaves some out. In the table there are roughly 100,000 clones, roughly 85% of which are singletons. The time point: peripheral blood 6 weeks after treatment start. Sample contribution per patient ranged from 1 to 8, covering pretreatment and on-treatment. These data originate in a study of PD-L1 blockade in urothelial cancer. Study summary: Of some 29 patients, fewer than 27 were males with bladder-origin urothelial cancer. Blood was tested 3 weeks (second dose) and 6 weeks into treatment. A median of 141,255 T cells was found in the blood samples.

The sequencing here drew on PBMCs, taken around atezolizumab (anti-PD-L1) treatment. This TCR was sampled from a man between 65 and 79 years old with urothelial cancer. The chain carries TRBV14 and TRBJ2-5; weak D call: TRBD1 (5 bases). This CDR3 is CASSPPWQGQETQYF. The CDR3 DNA sequence: TGTGCCAGCAGCCCTCCGTGGCAGGGCCAGGAGACCCAGTACTTC.